This paragraph reports one T cell receptor (beta chain). The identical CDR3 is also encoded by other nucleotide sequences in the sample. V was cut by 5 bases and J by 1 base, with 8 bases left in between. From germline, CDR1 is LNHDA and CDR2 SQIVND (reference sequence). The CDR3 has 13 residues. This sample stems from a study of T cell changes during pregnancy in multiple sclerosis. Sequencing was performed with immunoSEQ multiplex PCR; in TCRdb, only in-frame clones are kept and a portion is missing. The sample lists more than 15,000 clones, about nine tenths occurring once. The J gene is TRBJ1-1, the V gene TRBV19; the D is unclear. Here the sequenced sample was CD8+ T cells from peripheral blood mononuclear cells, taken in the second trimester of pregnancy. The receptor's source is a female donor in good health, enrolled as a control in a pregnancy study. The CDR3 DNA reads as TGTGCCAGTAGTTTAACAAAGAACACTGAAGCTTTCTTT. Amino acid sequence: CASSLTKNTEAFF.